The 29 T cell receptor beta chains below were found in one sample sequenced in a study of blood T cell repertoires in COVID-19. The protocol was immunoSEQ multiplex PCR, while the TCRdb copy is restricted to in-frame clones and leaves out a portion. The repertoire holds about 170,000 clones, with 70% to 90% as singletons. Sequencing was carried out using peripheral blood. These TCRs come from a woman aged 60 to 75 with COVID-19, enrolled during active disease.

Here the CDR3 DNA reads TGTGCCAGCAGCTTAAACACGGGCTCCTACAATGAGCAGTTCTTC. It encodes CASSLNTGSYNEQFF. The chain uses TRBV7-2 and TRBJ2-1; unclear D gene. The germline V and J ends were trimmed by 2 bases and 0 bases, with 8 bases remaining between them. The germline CDR1 and CDR2 sequences are SGHTA and FQGNSA. The CDR3 length is 15 residues.

This clone was seen a few times. The chain recombines TRBV10-3 with TRBJ1-1; TRBD1 matches 10 bases. The CDR3 spans 16 residues. The trim removed 2 bases at V and 1 base at J, leaving 4 bases unmatched. Germline V CDR1 and CDR2: ENHRY, SYGVKD. The CDR3: CAISEPGQGQNTEAFF. For the CDR3, the DNA is TGTGCCATCAGTGAGCCGGGACAGGGGCAGAACACTGAAGCTTTCTTT.

This clone was recorded only once. This chain joins TRBV7-2 and TRBJ2-1; D is possibly TRBD2 (6 bases). Looked up from germline, CDR1 is SGHTA and CDR2 is FQGNSA. V was cut by 5 bases and J by 0 bases, with 11 bases left in between. CDR3 size: 15 residues. The CDR3 sequence is CASSNTTSSYNEQFF. The CDR3 nucleotides read TGTGCCAGCAGCAACACGACTAGCTCCTACAATGAGCAGTTCTTC.

This chain connects TRBV3-1 (or the pseudogene TRBV3-2) to TRBJ1-2; D unclear. Trimming left V 1 base short and J 8 bases short, with 11 bases between. This CDR3 is 13 amino acids long. CDR1 and CDR2 (germline): LGHDT, YNNKEL (reference sequence). The DNA of the CDR3 is TGTGCCAGCAGCCAAGGGCGCGCGGCGGGCTACACCTTC. Translated: CASSQGRAAGYTF.

Here the CDR3 reads CASSRTGPTGELFF. The CDR3 bases are TGTGCCAGCAGCCGGACAGGGCCCACCGGGGAGCTGTTTTTT. The rearrangement uses TRBV7-2 and TRBJ2-2, with 8 nucleotides matching TRBD1. This CDR3 is built from 14 residues. Trimming at V came to 5 bases and at J to 4 bases, leaving 3 bases not matched to a gene. Germline lookup yields CDR1 SGHTA and CDR2 FQGNSA.

The chain joins TRBV9 to TRBJ2-5; perhaps TRBD1 as D (5 bases). CDR1 SGDLS and CDR2 YYNGEE come from the germline V gene. Trimming took off 5 bases at V and 1 base at J, with 15 bases between the two ends. This CDR3 comprises 15 residues. The CDR3: CASSEFGASQETQYF. The CDR3, as DNA: TGTGCCAGCAGTGAATTTGGGGCTAGCCAAGAGACCCAGTACTTC.

The genes are TRBV28 and TRBJ2-7; a possible D gene is TRBD1 (6 bases). V dropped 4 bases and J dropped 0 bases, with 13 bases sitting between them. The CDR3 has 15 residues. Germline V CDR1 and CDR2: MDHEN, SYDVKM. The CDR3 region has the DNA TGTGCCAGCAGTTCCAGGGGTACCCCCTCCTACGAGCAGTACTTC. Translation: CASSSRGTPSYEQYF.

This clone came up once. The V call is TRBV6-1, the J call TRBJ2-5, with a possible D match to TRBD1 (5 bases). From germline, CDR1 is MNHNS and CDR2 SASEGT. The V gene lost 0 bases and the J gene lost 7 bases, with 6 bases spanning the gap. The CDR3 is made up of 12 amino acids. CDR3 DNA sequence: TGTGCCAGCAGTGAAGCTGGGGCGACCCAGTACTTC. This codes for CASSEAGATQYF.

The chain has TRBV28 and TRBJ1-1, with 7 bases that match TRBD1. The CDR3 extends over 15 amino acids. Germline-derived CDR1 and CDR2 are MDHEN and SYDVKM. The trim removed 3 bases at V and 10 bases at J, leaving 14 bases unmatched. CDR3 sequence (DNA): TGTGCCAGCAGTTTCCAGGGGACAGTGGGAGTTGGAGCTTTCTTT. It translates to CASSFQGTVGVGAFF.

V gene TRBV19 combines with J gene TRBJ2-3; TRBD2 agrees at 12 bases. V gave up 5 bases and J gave up 1 base; unmatched junction bases: 4. Germline-derived CDR1 and CDR2 are LNHDA and SQIVND (reference sequence). This CDR3 spans 16 amino acids. The CDR3 protein is CASSPRLAGGTDTQYF. In DNA form, the CDR3 reads TGTGCCAGTAGTCCCCGACTAGCGGGAGGCACAGATACGCAGTATTTT.

The genes are TRBV27 and TRBJ1-1, with 7 positions matching TRBD1. Trimming cost V 5 bases and J 2 bases; bases outside gene matches: 8. Germline V lookup: CDR1 MNHEY, CDR2 SMNVEV (reference sequence). The CDR3 covers 15 residues. CDR3 region: CASSPSDRVNTEAFF. In DNA, the CDR3 is TGTGCCAGCAGTCCCAGTGACAGGGTAAACACTGAAGCTTTCTTT.

The chain has TRBV11-2 and TRBJ1-3, with a possible D match to TRBD1 (5 bases). CDR1 SGHAT and CDR2 FQNNGV come from the germline V gene. V was trimmed by 5 bases and J by 0 bases, leaving 14 bases between them. This CDR3 comprises 16 residues. CDR3 sequence: CASSPRPGDSGNTIYF. The CDR3 coding sequence is TGTGCCAGCAGCCCTCGCCCGGGGGACTCTGGAAACACCATATATTTT.

The chain joins TRBV30 to TRBJ2-7; D uncertain. The CDR3 sequence is 11 residues long. From germline, CDR1 is GTSNPN and CDR2 SVGIG (reference sequence). V lost 4 bases and J lost 9, with 13 bases in between. CDR3 sequence: CAWTLRGGQYF. The CDR3 DNA reads TGTGCCTGGACCTTACGCGGCGGGCAGTACTTC.

This clone was observed a handful of times. The rearrangement uses TRBV24-1 and TRBJ1-4; 7 bases fit TRBD1. After removal of 4 bases from V and 6 bases from J, the junction contained 10 bases not matched to a gene. In germline, CDR1 is KGHDR, CDR2 SFDVKD. The CDR3 covers 16 residues. The CDR3 region is CATSDNRDSTDEKLFF. Written as DNA, the CDR3 is TGTGCCACCAGTGACAACAGGGACAGCACGGATGAAAAACTGTTTTTT.

The rearrangement joins TRBV6-5 to TRBJ1-1, with unresolved D. CDR1 and CDR2 (germline): MNHEY, SVGAGI. This CDR3 contains 12 residues. Between the trimmed V and J ends, which lost 7 bases and 4 bases, there was a span of 10 bases. DNA of the CDR3: TGTGCCAGCACCCTGCGGAGCACTGAAGCTTTCTTT. It yields the protein CASTLRSTEAFF.

The rearrangement joins TRBV7-9 to TRBJ2-5, with 8 bases matching TRBD1. Germline V gives CDR1 SEHNR, CDR2 FQNEAQ (reference sequence). The CDR3 extends over 13 amino acids. Trimming removed 5 bases from V and 4 bases from J; junction bases left unmatched: 3. The CDR3 region has the DNA TGTGCCAGCAGCAGCAGGGGGCCAGAGACCCAGTACTTC. Translated: CASSSRGPETQYF.

The V and J genes are TRBV9 and TRBJ2-7; 9 nucleotides align to TRBD1. The ends lost 4 bases at V and 0 bases at J; junction bases unmatched: 11. The CDR3 runs to 17 residues. The germline CDR1 and CDR2 sequences are SGDLS and YYNGEE. CDR3 sequence: CASSPGQGWRISYEQYF. The CDR3 DNA is TGTGCCAGCAGCCCCGGACAGGGGTGGCGGATCTCCTACGAGCAGTACTTC.

The V call is TRBV7-9, the J call TRBJ2-7; D is possibly TRBD2 (5 bases). Germline loops: CDR1 SEHNR, CDR2 FQNEAQ (reference sequence). Trimming shortened V by 2 bases and J by 7 bases, and 9 bases separated the two germline ends. The CDR3 extends over 12 amino acids. CDR3 loop: CASSLWPGEQYF. The CDR3 bases are TGTGCCAGCAGCTTATGGCCGGGGGAGCAGTACTTC.

This chain joins TRBV4-2 and TRBJ2-1; 8 positions agree with TRBD2. The CDR3 runs to 17 residues. From germline, CDR1 is LGHNA and CDR2 YNFKEQ. Trimming cost V 0 bases and J 5 bases; bases outside gene matches: 9. The CDR3 region has the DNA TGTGCCAGCAGCCAAGAATCTACTAGCGGAAGAAACAATGAGCAGTTCTTC. Residues: CASSQESTSGRNNEQFF.

DNA of the CDR3: TGCGCCAGCAGCTTGGTTGCTAGCGGGAGAAACAATGAGCAGTTCTTC. The encoded protein is CASSLVASGRNNEQFF. V is TRBV5-1 and J is TRBJ2-1; 10 nucleotides match TRBD2. The length of the CDR3 is 16 residues. Germline CDR1 and CDR2: SGHRS and YFSETQ. Trimming removed 0 bases from V and 5 bases from J; junction bases left unmatched: 5.

The CDR3 coding sequence is TGTGCCAGCAGCCCCGCGAGGGGGCGTCGGGACTATGGCTACACCTTC. It translates to CASSPARGRRDYGYTF. The chain has TRBV11-2 and TRBJ1-2, with 7 positions matching TRBD1. The CDR3 runs 16 residues. Germline CDR1 SGHAT, CDR2 FQNNGV. J gave up 3 bases and V 5 bases, and 12 bases lay outside the gene matches. The complete variable domain, with remaining parts taken from reference TRBV11-2 and TRBJ1-2, reads EAGVAQSPRYKIIEKRQSVAFWCNPISGHATLYWYQQILGQGPKLLIQFQNNGVVDDSQLPKDRFSAERLKGVDSTLKIQPAKLEDSAVYLCASSPARGRRDYGYTFGSGTRLTVV.

This clone was counted once. The gene calls are TRBV18 and TRBJ2-7; D ambiguous. V lost 0 bases to trimming and J lost 3 bases, with 9 bases between them. The CDR3 is made up of 14 amino acids. Germline CDR1 KGHSH, CDR2 LQKENI. CDR3 sequence (DNA): TGTGCCAGCTCACCACCGAACGGTATCTACGAGCAGTACTTC. This gives the protein CASSPPNGIYEQYF.

The chain links TRBV5-1 to TRBJ2-3; D gene ambiguous. The CDR3 contains 13 residues. Trimming shortened V by 1 base and J by 1 base, and 4 bases separated the two germline ends. CDR1 is SGHRS, CDR2 YFSETQ, per germline. This CDR3 is CASSLPGTDTQYF. The CDR3 DNA sequence: TGCGCCAGCAGCTTGCCAGGCACAGATACGCAGTATTTT.

This rearrangement joins TRBV5-1 to TRBJ2-7; 11 bases line up with TRBD2. Germline CDR1 and CDR2: SGHRS and YFSETQ. After removal of 5 bases from V and 3 bases from J, the junction contained 4 bases not matched to a gene. CDR3 length: 14 residues. The CDR3, as DNA: TGCGCCAGCAGGGGACTAGCGGAGGACTACGAGCAGTACTTC. Residues: CASRGLAEDYEQYF.

This rearrangement joins TRBV5-1 to TRBJ2-3, with 11 bases lining up with TRBD2. The J segment lost 0 bases and the V segment lost 5 bases, leaving 11 bases of the junction unmatched. The CDR3 covers 18 residues. In germline, CDR1 is SGHRS, CDR2 YFSETQ. In DNA form, the CDR3 reads TGCGCCAGCAGTTCGCGCGGGACTAGCGGTGTTAGCACAGATACGCAGTATTTT. This gives the protein CASSSRGTSGVSTDTQYF.

The rearrangement uses TRBV9 and TRBJ1-2; TRBD1 agrees at 8 bases. The CDR3 has 16 residues. J lost 2 bases, V lost 3 bases, and 9 bases had no gene match. Germline CDR1 reads SGDLS; CDR2 reads YYNGEE. CDR3 sequence reads: CASSAWATGDNYGYTF. The CDR3 region has the DNA TGTGCCAGCAGCGCGTGGGCGACAGGGGACAACTATGGCTACACCTTC.

The chain links TRBV24-1 to TRBJ2-2, with 7 bases identical to TRBD2. The CDR3 covers 16 residues. Per the germline V gene, CDR1 is KGHDR and CDR2 is SFDVKD. V shed 1 base and J 4 bases; nucleotides not matched to a gene: 5. CDR3 in amino acids: CATSDLERDPTGELFF. Written as DNA, the CDR3 is TGTGCCACCAGTGATTTAGAGCGGGATCCCACCGGGGAGCTGTTTTTT.

The chain uses TRBV14 and TRBJ2-7; 9 bases line up with TRBD1. The CDR3 is made up of 14 amino acids. CDR1 is SGHDN and CDR2 is FVKESK in the germline V gene. Losses at the gene ends were 3 bases for V and 2 bases for J; bases not matched to a gene: 2. In DNA form, the CDR3 reads TGTGCCAGCAGCCATGGGACAGGGCCCTACGAGCAGTACTTC. Its translation is CASSHGTGPYEQYF.

This rearrangement joins TRBV5-3 to TRBJ2-1; 12 bases match TRBD2. TRBV5-3 carries the ORF label, with uncertain function. The trim removed 2 bases at V and 6 bases at J, leaving 18 bases unmatched. The CDR3 consists of 20 residues. The CDR3 is CARSLHGLAGIMPPSNEQFF. In DNA form, the CDR3 reads TGTGCCAGAAGCTTACACGGACTAGCGGGGATCATGCCTCCATCCAATGAGCAGTTCTTC.